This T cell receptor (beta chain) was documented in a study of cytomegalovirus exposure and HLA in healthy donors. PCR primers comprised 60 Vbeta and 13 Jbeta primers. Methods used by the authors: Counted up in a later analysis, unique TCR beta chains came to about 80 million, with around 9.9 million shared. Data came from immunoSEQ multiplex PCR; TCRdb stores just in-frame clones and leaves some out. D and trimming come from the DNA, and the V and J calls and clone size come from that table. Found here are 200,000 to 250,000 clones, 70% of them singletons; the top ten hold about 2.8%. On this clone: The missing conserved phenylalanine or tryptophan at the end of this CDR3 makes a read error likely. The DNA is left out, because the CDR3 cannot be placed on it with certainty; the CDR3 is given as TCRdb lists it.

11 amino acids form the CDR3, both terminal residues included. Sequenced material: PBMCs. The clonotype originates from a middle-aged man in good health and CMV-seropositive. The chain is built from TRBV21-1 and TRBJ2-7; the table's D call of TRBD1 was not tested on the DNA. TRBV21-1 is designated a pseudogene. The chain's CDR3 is CASSKDGTGRR.